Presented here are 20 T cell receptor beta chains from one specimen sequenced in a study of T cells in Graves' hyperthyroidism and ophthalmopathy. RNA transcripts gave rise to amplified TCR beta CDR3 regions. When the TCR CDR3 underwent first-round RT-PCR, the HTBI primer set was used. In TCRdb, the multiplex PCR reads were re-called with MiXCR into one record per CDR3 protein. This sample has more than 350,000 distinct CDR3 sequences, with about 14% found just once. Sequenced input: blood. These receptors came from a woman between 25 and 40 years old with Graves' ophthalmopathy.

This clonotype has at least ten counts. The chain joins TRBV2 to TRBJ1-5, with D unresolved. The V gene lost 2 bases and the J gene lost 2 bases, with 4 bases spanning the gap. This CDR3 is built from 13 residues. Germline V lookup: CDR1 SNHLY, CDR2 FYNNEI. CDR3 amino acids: CASSEIRNQPQHF. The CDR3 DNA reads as TGTGCCAGCAGTGAAATACGCAATCAGCCCCAGCATTTT. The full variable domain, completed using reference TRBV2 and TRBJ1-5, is EPEVTQTPSHQVTQMGQEVILRCVPISNHLYFYWYRQILGQKVEFLVSFYNNEISEKSEIFDDQFSVERPDGSNFTLKIRSTKLEDSAMYFCASSEIRNQPQHFGDGTRLSIL.

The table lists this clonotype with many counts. The CDR3 region has the DNA TGTGCCAGCTCGACTGGAGATACGCAGTATTTT. Translating gives CASSTGDTQYF. This chain uses TRBV6-1 with TRBJ2-3; D is unclear. The V end was cut by 8 bases, the J end by 5 bases, with 8 bases between. Looked up from germline, CDR1 is MNHNS and CDR2 is SASEGT. The CDR3 has 11 amino acids.

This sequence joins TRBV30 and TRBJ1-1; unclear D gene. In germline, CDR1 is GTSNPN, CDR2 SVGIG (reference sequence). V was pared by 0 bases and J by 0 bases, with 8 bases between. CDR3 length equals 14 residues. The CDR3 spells CAWSVIELNTEAFF. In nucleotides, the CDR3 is TGTGCCTGGAGTGTAATAGAATTGAACACTGAAGCTTTCTTT.

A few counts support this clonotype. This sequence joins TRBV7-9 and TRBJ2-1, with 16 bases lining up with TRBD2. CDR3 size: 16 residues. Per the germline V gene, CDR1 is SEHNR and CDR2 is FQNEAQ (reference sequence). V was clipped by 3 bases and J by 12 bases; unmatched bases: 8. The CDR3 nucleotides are TGTGCCAGCAGCTTCACCGGGACTAGCGGGGGGGCCGTGCAGTTCTTC. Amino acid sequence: CASSFTGTSGGAVQFF.

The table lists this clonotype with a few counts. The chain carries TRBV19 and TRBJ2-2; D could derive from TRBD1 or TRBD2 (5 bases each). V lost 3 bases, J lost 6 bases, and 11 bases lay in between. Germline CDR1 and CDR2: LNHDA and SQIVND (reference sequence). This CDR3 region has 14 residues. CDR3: CASSIGGIAGELFF. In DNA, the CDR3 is TGTGCCAGTAGTATTGGGGGAATCGCCGGGGAGCTGTTTTTT. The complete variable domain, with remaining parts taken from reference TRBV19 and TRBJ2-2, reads DGGITQSPKYLFRKEGQNVTLSCEQNLNHDAMYWYRQDPGQGLRLIYYSQIVNDFQKGDIAEGYSVSREKKESFPLTVTSAQKNPTAFYLCASSIGGIAGELFFGEGSRLTVL.

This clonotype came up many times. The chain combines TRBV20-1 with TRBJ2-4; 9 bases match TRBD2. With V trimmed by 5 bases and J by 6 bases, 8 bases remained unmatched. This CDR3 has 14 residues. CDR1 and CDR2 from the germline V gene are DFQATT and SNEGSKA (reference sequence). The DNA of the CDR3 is TGCAGTGCTGTACCTAGCGGGGTTTCAAACATTCAGTACTTC. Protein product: CSAVPSGVSNIQYF.

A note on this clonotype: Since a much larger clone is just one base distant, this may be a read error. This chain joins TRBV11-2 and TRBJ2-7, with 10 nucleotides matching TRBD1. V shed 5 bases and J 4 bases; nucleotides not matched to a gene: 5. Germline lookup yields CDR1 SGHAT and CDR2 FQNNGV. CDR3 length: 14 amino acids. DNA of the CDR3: TGTGCCAGCAGCACCGGGACAGGGGAATACGAGCAGTACTTC. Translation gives CASSTGTGEYEQYF. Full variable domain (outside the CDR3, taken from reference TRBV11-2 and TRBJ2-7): EAGVAQSPRYKIIEKRQSVAFWCNPISGHATLYWYQQILGQGPKLLIQFQNNGVVDDSQLPKDRFSAERLKGVDSTLKIQPAKLEDSAVYLCASSTGTGEYEQYFGPGTRLTVT.

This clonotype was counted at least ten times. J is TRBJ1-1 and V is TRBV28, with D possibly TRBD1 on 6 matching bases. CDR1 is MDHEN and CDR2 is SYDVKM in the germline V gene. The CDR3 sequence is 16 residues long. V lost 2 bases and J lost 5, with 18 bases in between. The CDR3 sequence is CASSLGGGGYLTEAFF. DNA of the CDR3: TGTGCCAGCAGTTTAGGGGGGGGGGGCTACTTGACTGAAGCTTTCTTT.

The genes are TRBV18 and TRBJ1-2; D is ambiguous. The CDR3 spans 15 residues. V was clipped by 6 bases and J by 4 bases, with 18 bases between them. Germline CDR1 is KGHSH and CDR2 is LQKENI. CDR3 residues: CASSRQPVWGYGYTF. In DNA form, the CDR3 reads TGTGCCAGCTCTCGTCAACCCGTATGGGGCTATGGCTACACCTTC.

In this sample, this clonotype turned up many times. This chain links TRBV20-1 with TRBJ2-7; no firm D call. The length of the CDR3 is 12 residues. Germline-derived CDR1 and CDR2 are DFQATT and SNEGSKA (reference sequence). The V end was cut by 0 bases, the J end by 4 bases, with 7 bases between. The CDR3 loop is CSAREDAYEQYF. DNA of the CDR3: TGCAGTGCTAGAGAGGACGCTTACGAGCAGTACTTC.

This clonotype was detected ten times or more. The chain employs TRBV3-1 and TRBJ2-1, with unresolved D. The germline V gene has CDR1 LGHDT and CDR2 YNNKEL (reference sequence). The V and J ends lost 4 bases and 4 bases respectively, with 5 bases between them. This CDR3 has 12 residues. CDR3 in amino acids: CASSRPYNEQFF. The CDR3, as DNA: TGTGCCAGCAGCCGACCATACAATGAGCAGTTCTTC.

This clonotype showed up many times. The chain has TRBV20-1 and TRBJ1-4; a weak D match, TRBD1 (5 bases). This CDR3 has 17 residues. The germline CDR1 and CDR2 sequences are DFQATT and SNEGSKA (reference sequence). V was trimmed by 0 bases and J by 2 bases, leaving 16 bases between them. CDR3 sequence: CSARDIRPRATNEKLFF. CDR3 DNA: TGCAGTGCTAGAGATATTAGGCCCAGGGCCACTAATGAAAAACTGTTTTTT.

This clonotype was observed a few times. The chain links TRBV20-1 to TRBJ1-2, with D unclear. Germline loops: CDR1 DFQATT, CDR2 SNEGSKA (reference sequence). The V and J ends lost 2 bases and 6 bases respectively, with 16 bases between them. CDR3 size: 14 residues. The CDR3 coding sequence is TGCAGTGCTAGATTTATACTTCCGAGGGATGGCTACACCTTC. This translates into CSARFILPRDGYTF.

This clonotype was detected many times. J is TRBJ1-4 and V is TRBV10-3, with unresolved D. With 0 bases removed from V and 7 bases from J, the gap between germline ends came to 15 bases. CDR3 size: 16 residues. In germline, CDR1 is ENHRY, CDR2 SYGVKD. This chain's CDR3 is CAISESLRIMGEKLFF. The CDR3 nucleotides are TGTGCCATCAGTGAGTCGCTACGGATCATGGGTGAAAAACTGTTTTTT.

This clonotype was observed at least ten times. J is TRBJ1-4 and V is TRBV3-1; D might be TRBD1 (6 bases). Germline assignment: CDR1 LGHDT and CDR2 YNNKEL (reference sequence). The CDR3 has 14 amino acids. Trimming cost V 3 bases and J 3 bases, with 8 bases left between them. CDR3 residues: CASSHSGANEKLFF. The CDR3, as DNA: TGTGCCAGCAGCCACTCAGGGGCTAATGAAAAACTGTTTTTT.

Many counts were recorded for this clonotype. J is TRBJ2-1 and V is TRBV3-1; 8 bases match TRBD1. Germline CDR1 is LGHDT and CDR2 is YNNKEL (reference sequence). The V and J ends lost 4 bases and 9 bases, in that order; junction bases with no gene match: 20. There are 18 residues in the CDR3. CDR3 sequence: CASSPTGVQGAWAVEQFF. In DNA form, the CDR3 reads TGTGCCAGCAGCCCGACCGGGGTGCAGGGGGCGTGGGCGGTTGAGCAGTTCTTC.

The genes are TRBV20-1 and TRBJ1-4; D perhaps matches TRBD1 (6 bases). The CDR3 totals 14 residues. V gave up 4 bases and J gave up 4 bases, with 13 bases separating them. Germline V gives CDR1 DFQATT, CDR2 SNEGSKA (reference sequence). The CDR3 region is CSAKQGSGNEKLFF. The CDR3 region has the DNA TGCAGTGCTAAACAGGGATCGGGTAATGAAAAACTGTTTTTT.

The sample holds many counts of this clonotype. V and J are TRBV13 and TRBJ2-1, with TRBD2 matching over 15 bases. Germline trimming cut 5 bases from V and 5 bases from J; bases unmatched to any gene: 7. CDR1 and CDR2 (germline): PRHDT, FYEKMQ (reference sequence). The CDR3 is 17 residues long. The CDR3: CASSRGLAGGPHNEQFF. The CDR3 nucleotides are TGTGCCAGCAGCCGTGGACTAGCGGGGGGGCCACACAATGAGCAGTTCTTC. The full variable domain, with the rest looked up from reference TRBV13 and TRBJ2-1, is AAGVIQSPRHLIKEKRETATLKCYPIPRHDTVYWYQQGPGQDPQFLISFYEKMQSDKGSIPDRFSAQQFSDYHSELNMSSLELGDSALYFCASSRGLAGGPHNEQFFGPGTRLTVL.

The CDR3 sequence is CASGQDGYTF. The CDR3, as DNA: TGCGCCAGCGGACAGGATGGCTACACCTTC. The chain uses TRBV10-2 and TRBJ1-2; 7 positions agree with TRBD1. Germline CDR1 is WSHSY and CDR2 is SAAADI. This CDR3 is 10 amino acids long. V lost 8 bases and J lost 6; bases outside the gene matches: 0.

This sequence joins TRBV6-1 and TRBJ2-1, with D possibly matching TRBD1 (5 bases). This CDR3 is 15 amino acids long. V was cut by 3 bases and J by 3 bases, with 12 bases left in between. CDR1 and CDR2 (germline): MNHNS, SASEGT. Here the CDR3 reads CASSDWAGIYNEQFF. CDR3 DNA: TGTGCCAGCAGTGATTGGGCAGGGATCTACAATGAGCAGTTCTTC.